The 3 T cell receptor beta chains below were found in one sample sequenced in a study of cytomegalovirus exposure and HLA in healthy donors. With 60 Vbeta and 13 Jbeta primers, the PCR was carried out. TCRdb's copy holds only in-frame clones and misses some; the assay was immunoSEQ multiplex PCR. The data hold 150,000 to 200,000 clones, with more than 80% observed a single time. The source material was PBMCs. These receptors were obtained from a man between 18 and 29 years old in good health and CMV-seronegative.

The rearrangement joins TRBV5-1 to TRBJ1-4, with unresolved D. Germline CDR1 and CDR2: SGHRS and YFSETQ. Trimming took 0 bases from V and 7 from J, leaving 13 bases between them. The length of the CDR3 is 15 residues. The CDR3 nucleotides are TGCGCCAGCAGCTTGGGAGAGGGAATCCTTGAAAAACTGTTTTTT. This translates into CASSLGEGILEKLFF.

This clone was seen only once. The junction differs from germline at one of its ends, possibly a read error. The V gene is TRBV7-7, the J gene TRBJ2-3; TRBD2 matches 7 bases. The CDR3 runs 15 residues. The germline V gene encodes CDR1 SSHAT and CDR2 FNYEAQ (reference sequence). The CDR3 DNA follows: TGTGCTAGCAGCCCGGACGAGCGGGAATCAGATACGCAGTATTTT. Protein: CASSPDERESDTQYF.

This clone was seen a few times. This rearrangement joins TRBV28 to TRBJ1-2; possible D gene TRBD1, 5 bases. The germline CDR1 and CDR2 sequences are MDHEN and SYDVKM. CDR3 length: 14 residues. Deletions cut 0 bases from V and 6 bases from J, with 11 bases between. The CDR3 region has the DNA TGTGCCAGCAGTTTATGGTCAGGGTTAGATGGCTACACCTTC. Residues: CASSLWSGLDGYTF.